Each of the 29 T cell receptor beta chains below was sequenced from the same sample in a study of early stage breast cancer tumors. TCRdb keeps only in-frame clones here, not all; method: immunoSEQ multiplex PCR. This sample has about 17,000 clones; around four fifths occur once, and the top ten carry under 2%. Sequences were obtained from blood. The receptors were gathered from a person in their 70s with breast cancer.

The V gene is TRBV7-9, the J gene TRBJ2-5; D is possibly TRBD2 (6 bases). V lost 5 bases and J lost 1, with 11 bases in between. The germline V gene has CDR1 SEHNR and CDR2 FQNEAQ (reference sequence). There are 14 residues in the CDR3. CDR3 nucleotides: TGTGCCAGCAGCCCGCGGGACGGCCAAGAGACCCAGTACTTC. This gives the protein CASSPRDGQETQYF.

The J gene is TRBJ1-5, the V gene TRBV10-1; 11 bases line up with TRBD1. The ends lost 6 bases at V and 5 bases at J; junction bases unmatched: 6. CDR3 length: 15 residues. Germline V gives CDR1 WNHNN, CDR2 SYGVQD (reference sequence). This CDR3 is CASRDRDRGDQPQHF. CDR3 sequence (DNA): TGCGCCAGCAGGGACCGGGACAGGGGGGATCAGCCCCAGCATTTT.

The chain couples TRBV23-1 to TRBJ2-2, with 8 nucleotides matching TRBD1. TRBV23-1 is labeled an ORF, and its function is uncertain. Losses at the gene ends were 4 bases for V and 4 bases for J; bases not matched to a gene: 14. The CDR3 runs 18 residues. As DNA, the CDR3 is TGCGCCAGCAGTCCCCCTGGGGGCAGGGGGCGGGTCACCGGGGAGCTGTTTTTT. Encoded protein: CASSPPGGRGRVTGELFF.

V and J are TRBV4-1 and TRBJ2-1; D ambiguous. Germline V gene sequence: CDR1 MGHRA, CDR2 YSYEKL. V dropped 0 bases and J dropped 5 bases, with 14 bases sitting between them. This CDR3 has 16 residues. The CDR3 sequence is CASSQENPYSDNEQFF. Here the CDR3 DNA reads TGCGCCAGCAGCCAAGAGAACCCTTATTCGGACAATGAGCAGTTCTTC.

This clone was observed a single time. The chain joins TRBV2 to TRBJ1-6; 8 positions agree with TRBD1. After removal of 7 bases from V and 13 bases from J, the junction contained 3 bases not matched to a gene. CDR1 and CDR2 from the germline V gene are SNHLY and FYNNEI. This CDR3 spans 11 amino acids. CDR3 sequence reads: CASTGQAPLHF. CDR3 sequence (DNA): TGTGCCAGCACGGGACAGGCGCCCCTCCACTTT.

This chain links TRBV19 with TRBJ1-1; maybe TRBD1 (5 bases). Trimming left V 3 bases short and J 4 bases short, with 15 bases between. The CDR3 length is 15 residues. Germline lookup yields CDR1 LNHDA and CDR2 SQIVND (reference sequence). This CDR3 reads CASSIPWGRGTEAFF. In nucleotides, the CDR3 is TGTGCCAGTAGTATCCCTTGGGGTAGGGGCACTGAAGCTTTCTTT.

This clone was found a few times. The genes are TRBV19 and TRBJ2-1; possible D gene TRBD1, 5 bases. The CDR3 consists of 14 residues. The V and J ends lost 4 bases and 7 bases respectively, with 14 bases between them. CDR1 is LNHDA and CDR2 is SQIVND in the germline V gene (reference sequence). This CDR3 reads CASSTSPTANEQFF. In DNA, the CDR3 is TGTGCCAGTAGTACATCTCCGACAGCGAATGAGCAGTTCTTC. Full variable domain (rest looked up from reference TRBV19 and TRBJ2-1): DGGITQSPKYLFRKEGQNVTLSCEQNLNHDAMYWYRQDPGQGLRLIYYSQIVNDFQKGDIAEGYSVSREKKESFPLTVTSAQKNPTAFYLCASSTSPTANEQFFGPGTRLTVL.

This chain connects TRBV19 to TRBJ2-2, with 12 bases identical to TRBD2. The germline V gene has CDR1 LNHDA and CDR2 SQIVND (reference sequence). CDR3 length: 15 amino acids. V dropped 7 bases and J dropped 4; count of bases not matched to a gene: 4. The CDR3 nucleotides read TGTGCCAGTACCACGACTAGCGGGGGCACCGGGGAGCTGTTTTTT. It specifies CASTTTSGGTGELFF.

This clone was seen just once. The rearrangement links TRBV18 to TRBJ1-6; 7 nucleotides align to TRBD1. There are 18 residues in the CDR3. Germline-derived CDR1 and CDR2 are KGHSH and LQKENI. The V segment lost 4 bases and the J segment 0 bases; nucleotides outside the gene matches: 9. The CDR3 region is CASSRDSPHLSYNSPLHF. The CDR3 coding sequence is TGTGCCAGCTCACGGGACAGTCCTCACCTCTCCTATAATTCACCCCTCCACTTT.

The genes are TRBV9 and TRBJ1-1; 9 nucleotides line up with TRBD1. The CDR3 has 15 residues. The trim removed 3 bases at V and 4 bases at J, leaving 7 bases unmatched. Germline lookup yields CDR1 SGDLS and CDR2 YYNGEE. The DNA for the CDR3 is TGTGCCAGCAGCGGAACAGGGGGCTTGGGCACTGAAGCTTTCTTT. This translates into CASSGTGGLGTEAFF.

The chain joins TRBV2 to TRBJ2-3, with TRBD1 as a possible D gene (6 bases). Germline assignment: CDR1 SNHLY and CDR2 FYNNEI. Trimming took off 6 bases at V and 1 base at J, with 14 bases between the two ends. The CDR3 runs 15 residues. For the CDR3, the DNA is TGTGCCAGCAGGCCGCAGGGGTGGCGCACAGATACGCAGTATTTT. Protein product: CASRPQGWRTDTQYF.

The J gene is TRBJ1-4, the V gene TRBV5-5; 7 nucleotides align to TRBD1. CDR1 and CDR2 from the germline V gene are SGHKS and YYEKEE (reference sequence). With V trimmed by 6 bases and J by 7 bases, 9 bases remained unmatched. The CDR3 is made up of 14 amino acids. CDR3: CASNMEGAIEKLFF. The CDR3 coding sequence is TGTGCCAGCAATATGGAGGGGGCGATTGAAAAACTGTTTTTT. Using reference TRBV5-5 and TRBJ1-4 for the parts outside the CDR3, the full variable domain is DAGVTQSPTHLIKTRGQQVTLRCSPISGHKSVSWYQQVLGQGPQFIFQYYEKEERGRGNFPDRFSARQFPNYSSELNVNALLLGDSALYLCASNMEGAIEKLFFGSGTQLSVL.

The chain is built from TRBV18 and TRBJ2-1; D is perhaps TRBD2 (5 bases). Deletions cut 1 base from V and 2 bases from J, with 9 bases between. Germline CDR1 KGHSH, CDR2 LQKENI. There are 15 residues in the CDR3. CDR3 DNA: TGTGCCAGCTCACCACAGGGTAGCGCCTACAATGAGCAGTTCTTC. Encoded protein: CASSPQGSAYNEQFF.

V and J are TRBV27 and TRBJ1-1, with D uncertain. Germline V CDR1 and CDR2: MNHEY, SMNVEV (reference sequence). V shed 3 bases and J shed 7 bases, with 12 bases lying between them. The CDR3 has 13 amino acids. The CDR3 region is CASSFMISGEAFF. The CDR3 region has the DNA TGTGCCAGCAGTTTTATGATCTCGGGTGAAGCTTTCTTT.

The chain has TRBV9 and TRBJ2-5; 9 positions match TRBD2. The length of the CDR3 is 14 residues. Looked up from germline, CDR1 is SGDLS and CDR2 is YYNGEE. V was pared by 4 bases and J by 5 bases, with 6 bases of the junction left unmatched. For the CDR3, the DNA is TGTGCCAGCAGCCGGAGCGGGGGGTTTGAGACCCAGTACTTC. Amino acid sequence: CASSRSGGFETQYF.

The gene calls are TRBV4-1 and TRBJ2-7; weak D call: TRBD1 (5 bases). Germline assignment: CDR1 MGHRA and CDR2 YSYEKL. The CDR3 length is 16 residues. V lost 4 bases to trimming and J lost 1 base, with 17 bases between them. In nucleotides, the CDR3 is TGCGCCAGCAGCCGGTCTGACAGCATTATATCCTACGAGCAGTACTTC. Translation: CASSRSDSIISYEQYF.

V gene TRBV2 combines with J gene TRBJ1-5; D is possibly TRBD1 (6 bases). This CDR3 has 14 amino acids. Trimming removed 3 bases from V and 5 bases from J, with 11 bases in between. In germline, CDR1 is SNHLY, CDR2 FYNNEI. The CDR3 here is CASSERGHYQPQHF. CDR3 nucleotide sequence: TGTGCCAGCAGTGAGAGGGGACACTATCAGCCCCAGCATTTT.

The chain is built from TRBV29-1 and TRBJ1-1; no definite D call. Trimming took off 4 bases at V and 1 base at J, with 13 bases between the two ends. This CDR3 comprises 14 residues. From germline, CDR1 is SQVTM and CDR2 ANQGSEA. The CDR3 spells CSVAPRISNTEAFF. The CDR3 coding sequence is TGCAGCGTTGCCCCGAGGATATCGAACACTGAAGCTTTCTTT.

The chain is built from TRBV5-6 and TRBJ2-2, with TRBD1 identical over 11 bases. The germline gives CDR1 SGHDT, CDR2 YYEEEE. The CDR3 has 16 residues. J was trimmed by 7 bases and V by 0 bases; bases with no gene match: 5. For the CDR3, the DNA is TGTGCCAGCAGCTTGGTTGGACAGGGGGCTTTCGGGGAGCTGTTTTTT. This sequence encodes CASSLVGQGAFGELFF.

The DNA for the CDR3 is TGTGCCACGCAAAATGGGAGGCAGGGGAACACTGAAGCTTTCTTT. The encoded protein is CATQNGRQGNTEAFF. The genes are TRBV10-3 and TRBJ1-1; a weak D match, TRBD1 (5 bases). Germline CDR1 reads ENHRY; CDR2 reads SYGVKD. The CDR3 consists of 15 residues. V lost 10 bases and J lost 1, with 19 bases in between.

CDR3 loop: CASSWARSGEKLFF. The CDR3 DNA reads as TGTGCCAGCAGCTGGGCCCGCTCTGGGGAAAAACTGTTTTTT. This chain links TRBV5-5 with TRBJ1-4, with D unclear. Between the trimmed V and J ends, which lost 3 bases and 8 bases, there was a span of 14 bases. The germline V gene has CDR1 SGHKS and CDR2 YYEKEE (reference sequence). This CDR3 is 14 amino acids long.

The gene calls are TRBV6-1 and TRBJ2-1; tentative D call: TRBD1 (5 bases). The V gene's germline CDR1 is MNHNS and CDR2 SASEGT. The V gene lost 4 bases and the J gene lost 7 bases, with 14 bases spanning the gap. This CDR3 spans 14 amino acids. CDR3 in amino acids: CASSVVGLGNEQFF. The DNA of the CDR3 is TGTGCCAGCAGTGTGGTGGGGCTGGGGAATGAGCAGTTCTTC.

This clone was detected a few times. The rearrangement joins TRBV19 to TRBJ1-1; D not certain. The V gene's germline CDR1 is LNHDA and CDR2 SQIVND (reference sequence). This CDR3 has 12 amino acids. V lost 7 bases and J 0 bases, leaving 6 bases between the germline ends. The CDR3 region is CASKLMNTEAFF. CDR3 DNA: TGTGCCAGTAAACTGATGAACACTGAAGCTTTCTTT.

The CDR3: CASSPRTTADRGRDGELFF. Written as DNA, the CDR3 is TGTGCCAGCAGCCCCAGAACTACGGCGGACAGGGGGCGCGACGGGGAGCTGTTTTTT. V and J are TRBV9 and TRBJ2-2, with 11 positions matching TRBD1. The CDR3 covers 19 residues. V lost 4 bases, J lost 7 bases, and 18 bases stayed unmatched. Germline V gene lookup returns CDR1 SGDLS and CDR2 YYNGEE. Full variable domain (missing parts from reference TRBV9 and TRBJ2-2): DSGVTQTPKHLITATGQRVTLRCSPRSGDLSVYWYQQSLDQGLQFLIQYYNGEERAKGNILERFSAQQFPDLHSELNLSSLELGDSALYFCASSPRTTADRGRDGELFFGEGSRLTVL.

The CDR3 protein is CASGSTAGTGAKAFF. The CDR3 DNA follows: TGTGCTAGTGGTTCAACCGCCGGGACAGGGGCGAAAGCTTTCTTT. The chain carries TRBV12-5 and TRBJ1-1; 10 bases are shared with TRBD1. This CDR3 spans 15 amino acids. CDR1 and CDR2 from the germline V gene are LGHNT and FRNRAP. Trimming took 4 bases from V and 9 from J; bases not matched to a gene: 11.

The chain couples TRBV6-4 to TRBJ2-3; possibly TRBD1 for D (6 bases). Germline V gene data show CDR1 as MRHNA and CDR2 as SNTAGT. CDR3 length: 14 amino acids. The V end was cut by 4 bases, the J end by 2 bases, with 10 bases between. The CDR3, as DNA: TGTGCCAGCAGTGTGACAGGAAACACAGATACGCAGTATTTT. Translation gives CASSVTGNTDTQYF.

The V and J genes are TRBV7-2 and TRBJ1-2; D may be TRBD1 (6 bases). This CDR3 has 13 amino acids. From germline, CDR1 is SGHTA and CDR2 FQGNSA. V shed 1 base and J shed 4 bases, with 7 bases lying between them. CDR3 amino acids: CASSLGGGYGYTF. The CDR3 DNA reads TGTGCCAGCAGCTTAGGAGGGGGCTATGGCTACACCTTC.

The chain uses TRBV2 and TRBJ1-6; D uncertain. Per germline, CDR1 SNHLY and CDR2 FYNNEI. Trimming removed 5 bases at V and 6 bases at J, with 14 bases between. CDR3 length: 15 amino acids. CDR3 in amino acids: CASSTAGSLNSPLHF. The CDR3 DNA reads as TGTGCCAGCAGTACCGCGGGGAGTCTTAATTCACCCCTCCACTTT.

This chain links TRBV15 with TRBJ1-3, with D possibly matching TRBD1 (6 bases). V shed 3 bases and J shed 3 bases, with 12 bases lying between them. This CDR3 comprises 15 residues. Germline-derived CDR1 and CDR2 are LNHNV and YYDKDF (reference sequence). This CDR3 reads CATSRETGIGNTIYF. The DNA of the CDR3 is TGTGCCACCAGCAGGGAAACAGGGATTGGAAACACCATATATTTT. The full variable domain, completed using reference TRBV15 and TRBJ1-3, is DAMVIQNPRYQVTQFGKPVTLSCSQTLNHNVMYWYQQKSSQAPKLLFHYYDKDFNNEADTPDNFQSRRPNTSFCFLDIRSPGLGDTAMYLCATSRETGIGNTIYFGEGSWLTVV.